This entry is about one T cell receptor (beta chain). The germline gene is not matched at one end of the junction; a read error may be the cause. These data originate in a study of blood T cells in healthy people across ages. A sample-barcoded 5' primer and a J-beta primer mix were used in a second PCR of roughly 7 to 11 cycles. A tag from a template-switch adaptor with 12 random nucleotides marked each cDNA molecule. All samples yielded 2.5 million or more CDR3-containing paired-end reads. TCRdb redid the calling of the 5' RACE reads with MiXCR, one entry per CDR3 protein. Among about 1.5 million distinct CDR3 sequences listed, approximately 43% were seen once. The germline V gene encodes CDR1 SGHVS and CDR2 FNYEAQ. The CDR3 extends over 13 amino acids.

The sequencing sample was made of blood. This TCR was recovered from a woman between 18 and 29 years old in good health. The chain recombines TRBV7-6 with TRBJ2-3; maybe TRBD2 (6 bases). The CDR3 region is CASGAGGADAQYF. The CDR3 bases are TGTGCCAGCGGAGCGGGTGGCGCAGATGCGCAGTATTTT. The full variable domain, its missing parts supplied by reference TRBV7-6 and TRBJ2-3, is GAGVSQSPRYKVTKRGQDVALRCDPISGHVSLYWYRQALGQGPEFLTYFNYEAQQDKSGLPNDRFSAERPEGSISTLTIQRTEQRDSAMYRCASGAGGADAQYFGPGTRLTVL.